The clone carrying this T cell receptor (beta chain) was counted between two and nine times. Its antigen remains unidentified. This entry comes from a study of CD8 T cells in ankylosing spondylitis. TCRdb processed the 5' RACE reads anew with MiXCR; each CDR3 protein has one entry. The data show a few hundred thousand distinct CDR3 sequences, about 10% seen once. Germline V gene lookup returns CDR1 SGHAT and CDR2 FQNNGV. The V end was cut by 1 base, the J end by 4 bases, with 10 bases between. CDR3 size: 14 residues. Study results and limitations: Certain motif variants had earlier appeared in reactive arthritis synovial fluid and blood. CD8+ cells made up the disease-linked clones, which were relatively rare in peripheral blood.

The source is a male donor with ankylosing spondylitis or in good health (not recorded which). V usage is TRBV11-2 and J usage is TRBJ1-2; no firm D call. Sequenced sample: blood, either unsorted or a sorted T cell fraction (not recorded which). This CDR3 reads CASSLGGSGYGYTF. In DNA, the CDR3 is TGTGCCAGCAGCTTAGGAGGCTCCGGCTATGGCTACACCTTC.